The source of this T cell receptor beta chain is a study of CD4 T cells in relation to SARS-CoV-2 and coronaviruses. About the study: PBMCs were cultured with antigen for nine to eleven days before TCR beta sequencing. Study-wide findings and caveats: No donor gave both pre-pandemic and post-infection samples. Compared with monoreactive clones, crossreactive clones showed significantly weaker SARS-CoV-2 expansion.

The protocol was immunoSEQ multiplex PCR, while the TCRdb copy is restricted to in-frame clones and leaves out a portion. Of roughly 30,000 clones in the sample, roughly 76% are singletons; the top ten hold 3.4%. Naive or memory CD4+ cells were cultured 1:1 with T cell-depleted PBMCs plus CEF. V gave up 0 bases and J gave up 3 bases, with 9 bases separating them. CDR1 is MNHEY, CDR2 SMNVEV, per germline (reference sequence). The CDR3 consists of 14 residues. About this clone itself: Its target is not known.

Input material: memory CD4+ T cells from PBMCs, cultured in vitro. V is TRBV27 and J is TRBJ2-7; perhaps TRBD2 as D (6 bases). This clonotype was obtained from an adult with COVID-19. The CDR3 nucleotides read TGTGCCAGCAGTTTATCGGTGGGAGGCTACGAGCAGTACTTC. It translates to CASSLSVGGYEQYF.